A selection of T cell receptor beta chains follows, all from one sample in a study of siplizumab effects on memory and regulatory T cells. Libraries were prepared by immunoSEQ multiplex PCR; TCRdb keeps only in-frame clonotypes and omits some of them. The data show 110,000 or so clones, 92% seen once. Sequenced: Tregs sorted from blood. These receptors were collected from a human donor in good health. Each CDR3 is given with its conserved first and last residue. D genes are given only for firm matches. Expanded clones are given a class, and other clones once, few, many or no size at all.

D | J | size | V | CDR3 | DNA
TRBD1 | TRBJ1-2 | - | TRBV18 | CASSQTGGFIYGYTF | TGTGCCAGCTCACAGACAGGGGGCTTTATTTATGGCTACACCTTC
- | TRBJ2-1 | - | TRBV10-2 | CASSELIEQFF | TGCGCCAGCAGTGAGTTGATTGAGCAGTTCTTC
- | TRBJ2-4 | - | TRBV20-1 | CSGWERNIQYF | TGCAGTGGATGGGAGAGAAACATTCAGTACTTC
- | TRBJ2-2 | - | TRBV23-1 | CASSQRGGRTGELFF | TGCGCCAGCAGTCAAAGGGGGGGCCGTACCGGGGAGCTGTTTTTT
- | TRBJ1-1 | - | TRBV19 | CASSAPGHYTEAFF | TGTGCCAGTAGTGCACCGGGACATTACACTGAAGCTTTCTTT
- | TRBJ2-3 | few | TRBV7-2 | CASSFFGGSSTDTQYF | TGTGCCAGCAGCTTCTTCGGCGGTTCTAGCACAGATACGCAGTATTTT
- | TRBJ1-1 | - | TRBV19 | CASSTHAEAFF | TGTGCCAGTAGTACCCACGCTGAAGCTTTCTTT
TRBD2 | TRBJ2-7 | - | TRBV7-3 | CASSLTPSGLAEQYF | TGTGCCAGCAGCTTAACTCCTAGCGGGCTCGCCGAGCAGTACTTC
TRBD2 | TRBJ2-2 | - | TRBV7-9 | CASSRGGRASQRTGELFF | TGTGCCAGCAGTCGAGGAGGGAGGGCTAGCCAACGCACCGGGGAGCTGTTTTTT
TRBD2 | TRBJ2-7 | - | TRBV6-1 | CASRLAGETYEQYF | TGTGCCAGCAGACTAGCGGGCGAGACCTACGAGCAGTACTTC
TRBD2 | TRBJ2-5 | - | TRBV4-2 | CASSQDLLAGAGEETQYF | TGTGCCAGCAGCCAAGATCTACTAGCGGGGGCCGGAGAAGAGACCCAGTACTTC
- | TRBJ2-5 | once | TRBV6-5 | CASSYGRQETQYF | TGTGCCAGCAGTTATGGAAGACAAGAGACCCAGTACTTC
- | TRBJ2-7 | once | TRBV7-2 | CASSSQVSSSYEQYF | TGTGCCAGCAGCTCACAGGTTTCTAGCTCCTACGAGCAGTACTTC
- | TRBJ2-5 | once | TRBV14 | CASSPLLGAGETQYF | TGTGCCAGCAGCCCTCTTCTGGGGGCGGGGGAGACCCAGTACTTC
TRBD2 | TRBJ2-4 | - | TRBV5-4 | CASSSYGLAGEVIEF | TGTGCCAGCAGCTCGTATGGACTAGCGGGAGAGGTTATCGAATTC
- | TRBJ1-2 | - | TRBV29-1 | CSVRRAGYTF | TGCAGCGTTCGGAGGGCTGGCTACACCTTC
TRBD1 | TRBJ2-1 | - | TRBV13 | CASRMSGTVLSEQFF | TGTGCCAGCAGGATGTCCGGGACAGTCCTTTCCGAGCAGTTCTTC
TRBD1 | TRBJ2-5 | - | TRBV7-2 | CASSTTDRVLRKTQYF | TGTGCCAGCAGCACAACCGACAGGGTTTTACGTAAGACCCAGTACTTC
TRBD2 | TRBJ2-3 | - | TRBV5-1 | CASSGWTSGTGTDTQYF | TGCGCCAGCAGCGGCTGGACTAGCGGGACGGGCACAGATACGCAGTATTTT
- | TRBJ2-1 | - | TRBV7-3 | CASSLVGTVGGEQFF | TGTGCCAGCAGCTTAGTAGGGACGGTCGGTGGTGAGCAGTTCTTC
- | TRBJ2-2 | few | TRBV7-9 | CASSLVGGAAGELFF | TGTGCCAGCAGCTTAGTCGGAGGGGCGGCGGGGGAGCTGTTTTTT
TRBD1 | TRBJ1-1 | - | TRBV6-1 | CASRRGQANTEAFF | TGTGCCAGCAGGAGGGGACAGGCGAACACTGAAGCTTTCTTT
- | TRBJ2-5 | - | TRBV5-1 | CASSPSGGGETQYF | TGCGCCAGCAGCCCTAGCGGAGGGGGGGAGACCCAGTACTTC
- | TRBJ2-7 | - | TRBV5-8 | CASSQDYSAVAYEQYF | TGTGCCAGCAGCCAAGATTATTCAGCGGTAGCCTACGAGCAGTACTTC
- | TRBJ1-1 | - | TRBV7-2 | CASSRSLRGNTEAFF | TGTGCCAGCAGCCGGTCCCTCCGGGGGAACACTGAAGCTTTCTTT
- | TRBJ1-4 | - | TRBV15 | CATSRQMTTNEKLFF | TGTGCCACCAGCAGGCAGATGACAACTAATGAAAAACTGTTTTTT
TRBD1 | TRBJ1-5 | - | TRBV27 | CASSFGQGAQPQHF | TGTGCCAGCAGTTTCGGGCAGGGGGCCCAGCCCCAGCATTTT
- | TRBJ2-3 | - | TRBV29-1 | CSVQDDTDTQYF | TGCAGCGTTCAGGATGACACAGATACGCAGTATTTT
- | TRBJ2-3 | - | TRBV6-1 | CASSERFTDTQYF | TGTGCCAGCAGTGAGAGATTCACAGATACGCAGTATTTT
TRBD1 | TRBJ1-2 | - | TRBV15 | CATSRDRQGSRYYGYTF | TGTGCCACCAGCAGGGATAGACAGGGATCCCGCTACTATGGCTACACCTTC
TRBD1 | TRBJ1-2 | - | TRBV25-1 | CASSEWSGGNYGYTF | TGTGCCAGCAGTGAATGGTCAGGGGGTAACTATGGCTACACCTTC
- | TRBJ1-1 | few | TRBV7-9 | CASSSVGTEAFF | TGTGCCAGCAGCTCGGTTGGGACTGAAGCTTTCTTT
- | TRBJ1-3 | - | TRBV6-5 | CASSYSAGPSGNTIYF | TGTGCCAGCAGTTACTCGGCAGGACCCTCTGGAAACACCATATATTTT
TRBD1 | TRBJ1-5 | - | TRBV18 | CASSPGQGGNQPQHF | TGTGCCAGCTCACCGGGACAGGGGGGGAATCAGCCCCAGCATTTT
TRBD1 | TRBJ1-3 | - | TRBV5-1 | CASSLARSDRAPLTGNTIYF | TGCGCCAGCAGCTTGGCCCGATCGGACAGGGCACCCCTGACAGGAAACACCATATATTTT